Shown below are 30 T cell receptor beta chains from a single sample sequenced in a study of graft-versus-host responses after intestinal transplantation. Sequencing was performed with immunoSEQ multiplex PCR; in TCRdb, only in-frame clones are kept and a portion is missing. In the table there are over 8,000 clones, 30% to 40% of which are singletons. Material: alloreactive CD4+ T cells from a mixed lymphocyte reaction culture, obtained before transplantation. Subset meaning: CFSE-low proliferating T cells sorted from roughly 6-day pre-transplant mixed lymphocyte reaction (GvH or HvG direction). Source of these receptors: a human patient who was an organ donor for intestinal transplantation.

This clone has only a few counts. The chain joins TRBV9 to TRBJ1-3, with 7 bases lining up with TRBD1. J gave up 0 bases and V 6 bases, and 3 bases lay outside the gene matches. The CDR3 is 14 residues long. CDR1 SGDLS and CDR2 YYNGEE come from the germline V gene. The CDR3 nucleotides are TGTGCCAGCAACCGGGACAGCTCTGGAAACACCATATATTTT. Protein sequence: CASNRDSSGNTIYF.

CDR3 nucleotide sequence: TGCGCCAGCAGCTTGGTGGGAGGCTCTAACTATGGCTACACCTTC. Translating it yields CASSLVGGSNYGYTF. The chain recombines TRBV5-1 with TRBJ1-2; no definite D call. The CDR3 totals 15 residues. V gave up 0 bases and J gave up 0 bases, with 9 bases separating them. Looked up from germline, CDR1 is SGHRS and CDR2 is YFSETQ.

The J gene is TRBJ2-1, the V gene TRBV5-1; 8 positions match TRBD2. Germline CDR1 and CDR2: SGHRS and YFSETQ. Trimming removed 4 bases from V and 6 bases from J; junction bases left unmatched: 0. The CDR3 extends over 12 amino acids. CDR3 DNA sequence: TGCGCCAGCAGCGGGACTAGCAATGAGCAGTTCTTC. This translates into CASSGTSNEQFF.

This clone was found once. V gene TRBV28 combines with J gene TRBJ1-1; weak D call: TRBD1 (5 bases). This CDR3 has 13 residues. Germline assignment: CDR1 MDHEN and CDR2 SYDVKM. Trimming pared 7 bases from V and 6 bases from J, leaving 15 bases between. The CDR3 DNA reads as TGTGCCAGCATCCTCCAGGGAAACCCTGAAGCTTTCTTT. This sequence encodes CASILQGNPEAFF.

The V gene is TRBV7-3, the J gene TRBJ2-5, with 11 bases aligning to TRBD2. CDR3 length: 16 amino acids. Germline-derived CDR1 and CDR2 are SGHTA and FQGTGA. V shed 1 base, J shed 4 bases, and the junction held 5 bases outside the gene matches. The CDR3 nucleotides read TGTGCCAGCAGCTTAAGGCTAGCGGGGGGTCTAGAGACCCAGTACTTC. Translation: CASSLRLAGGLETQYF.

Comment on this clone: The junction departs from the called germline gene at one end, perhaps through a read error. The V call is TRBV5-1, the J call TRBJ2-7; 7 nucleotides align to TRBD1. The CDR3 extends over 16 amino acids. Germline CDR1 and CDR2: SGHRS and YFSETQ. The CDR3 reads CAGSLDPTGQVGEQYF. The CDR3 DNA is TGCGCCGGCAGCTTGGACCCGACAGGGCAGGTCGGCGAGCAGTACTTC.

By share, this clone ranks as medium-sized. The chain uses TRBV7-9 and TRBJ1-1, with D unresolved. The CDR3 has 16 residues. Germline assignment: CDR1 SEHNR and CDR2 FQNEAQ (reference sequence). The V and J ends lost 4 bases and 1 base respectively, with 16 bases between them. Here the CDR3 reads CASSSEGRTGNTEAFF. Here the CDR3 DNA reads TGTGCCAGCAGCTCCGAAGGAAGGACGGGGAACACTGAAGCTTTCTTT.

The chain uses TRBV18 and TRBJ1-2; 7 bases align to TRBD1. The length of the CDR3 is 14 residues. From germline, CDR1 is KGHSH and CDR2 LQKENI. The ends lost 2 bases at V and 5 bases at J; junction bases unmatched: 5. The CDR3 nucleotides read TGTGCCAGCTCACCAGACAGGGTGGGGTATGGCTACACCTTC. Translated: CASSPDRVGYGYTF.

The chain carries TRBV5-6 and TRBJ2-3; perhaps TRBD1 as D (5 bases). V lost 2 bases and J lost 2, with 12 bases in between. The CDR3 spans 15 residues. Per the germline V gene, CDR1 is SGHDT and CDR2 is YYEEEE. CDR3 bases: TGTGCCAGCAGCTTTCTCGGACAAGCCACAGATACGCAGTATTTT. Translated, it gives CASSFLGQATDTQYF.

This clone was seen only once. The chain couples TRBV4-1 to TRBJ2-5, with 11 bases lining up with TRBD2. Germline loops: CDR1 MGHRA, CDR2 YSYEKL. V dropped 1 base and J dropped 11; count of bases not matched to a gene: 6. The CDR3 covers 14 residues. CDR3 in DNA: TGCGCCAGCAGCCAAGGGCTAGCGGGGGGTAAGCAGTACTTC. This gives the protein CASSQGLAGGKQYF.

There are a few counts of this clone. The V call is TRBV6-1, the J call TRBJ2-7; 11 bases agree with TRBD1. There are 14 residues in the CDR3. Trimming took 6 bases from V and 4 from J; bases not matched to a gene: 5. Germline V gene lookup returns CDR1 MNHNS and CDR2 SASEGT. CDR3 sequence (DNA): TGTGCCAGCAGCCGGGACAGGGGGTGGTACGAGCAGTACTTC. Its protein product is CASSRDRGWYEQYF.

The table lists this clone with a few counts. In nucleotides, the CDR3 is TGCGCCAGCAGTCATACAGGGGGCTATGGCTACACCTTC. Amino acids: CASSHTGGYGYTF. This chain connects TRBV10-2 to TRBJ1-2, with TRBD1 matching 8 bases. CDR3 length: 13 residues. The J segment lost 4 bases and the V segment lost 5 bases, leaving 3 bases of the junction unmatched. Germline V gene lookup returns CDR1 WSHSY and CDR2 SAAADI.

This clone appeared a few times. The chain has TRBV6-5 and TRBJ2-7, with 10 bases that match TRBD1. The CDR3 runs 13 residues. Germline V lookup: CDR1 MNHEY, CDR2 SVGAGI. J lost 3 bases, V lost 7 bases, and 3 bases had no gene match. CDR3 loop: CASKRTGGYEQYF. The CDR3 coding sequence is TGTGCCAGCAAACGGACAGGGGGCTACGAGCAGTACTTC.

This clone turned up a few times. This rearrangement joins TRBV18 to TRBJ2-1; TRBD2 agrees at 7 bases. Germline V gene data show CDR1 as KGHSH and CDR2 as LQKENI. CDR3 size: 14 residues. The V and J ends lost 7 bases and 0 bases, in that order; junction bases with no gene match: 3. DNA for the CDR3: TGTGCCAGCTGGCGGGGGAGCTCCTACAATGAGCAGTTCTTC. Its protein is CASWRGSSYNEQFF.

This clone was seen a few times. The rearrangement links TRBV7-3 to TRBJ2-2; TRBD2 matches 8 bases. The CDR3 loop spans 15 amino acids. With 6 bases clipped from V and 3 bases from J, the junction kept 6 bases outside the gene matches. In germline, CDR1 is SGHTA, CDR2 FQGTGA. The CDR3 reads CASSPGTRYTGELFF. The CDR3 DNA reads as TGTGCCAGCAGTCCCGGGACTAGATACACCGGGGAGCTGTTTTTT.

The table lists this clone with a few counts. A far larger clone differs by one base, so this is likely a read error. Distinct nucleotide sequences in the sample also encode this CDR3. The chain uses TRBV5-1 and TRBJ1-1; 8 nucleotides align to TRBD1. In germline, CDR1 is SGHRS, CDR2 YFSETQ. Germline trimming cut 0 bases from V and 11 bases from J; bases unmatched to any gene: 12. CDR3 size: 15 residues. The CDR3 sequence is CASSLVGPGGIRAFF. As DNA, the CDR3 is TGCGCCAGCAGCTTGGTCGGGCCAGGGGGCATTAGGGCTTTCTTT. Variable domain in full (rest from reference TRBV5-1 and TRBJ1-1): KAGVTQTPRYLIKTRGQQVTLSCSPISGHRSVSWYQQTPGQGLQFLFEYFSETQRNKGNFPGRFSGRQFSNSRSEMNVSTLELGDSALYLCASSLVGPGGIRAFFGQGTRLTVV.

This chain connects TRBV21-1 to TRBJ1-6. TRBV21-1 is deemed a pseudogene. The CDR3 has 18 residues. CDR3 sequence reads: CASRNPLAHIHHNSPLHF. CDR3 in DNA: TGTGCCAGCAGAAATCCGTTAGCTCACATACATCATAATTCACCCCTCCACTTT.

The chain combines TRBV4-2 with TRBJ2-1, with no clear D. The CDR3 is made up of 15 amino acids. Deletions cut 0 bases from V and 7 bases from J, with 13 bases between. The V gene's germline CDR1 is LGHNA and CDR2 YNFKEQ. This CDR3 is CASSQDLPGPNEQFF. CDR3 in DNA: TGTGCCAGCAGCCAAGATCTTCCCGGCCCAAATGAGCAGTTCTTC.

This clone was counted a single time. CDR3 bases: TGTGCCAGCAGCGTAGGGGCCCTTCTAGGCACAGATACGCAGTATTTT. As protein: CASSVGALLGTDTQYF. The V gene is TRBV9, the J gene TRBJ2-3; D is uncertain. The V end lost 0 bases, the J end lost 1 base, and 12 bases lay between the germline ends. This CDR3 is built from 16 residues. In germline, CDR1 is SGDLS, CDR2 YYNGEE.

This clone is medium-sized (0.01 to 0.1%) in the sample. This chain's CDR3 is CASSYGGGTEAFF. The CDR3 nucleotides read TGTGCCAGCAGTTACGGAGGGGGCACTGAAGCTTTCTTT. The genes are TRBV6-5 and TRBJ1-1; possible D gene TRBD1, 6 bases. The ends were cut back, 2 bases at V and 4 bases at J, with 8 bases in the middle. Per the germline V gene, CDR1 is MNHEY and CDR2 is SVGAGI. The CDR3 is made up of 13 amino acids.

V and J are TRBV18 and TRBJ1-1; the D is unclear. The germline CDR1 and CDR2 sequences are KGHSH and LQKENI. The ends were cut back, 4 bases at V and 0 bases at J, with 6 bases in the middle. The CDR3 spans 13 residues. The CDR3 region is CASSLSVNTEAFF. The DNA for the CDR3 is TGTGCCAGCTCACTGTCAGTGAACACTGAAGCTTTCTTT.

This clone ranks as medium-sized (0.01 to 0.1%). The rearrangement joins TRBV28 to TRBJ2-2; TRBD2 is a possible D gene (5 bases). The germline V gene has CDR1 MDHEN and CDR2 SYDVKM. This CDR3 comprises 15 residues. Trimming pared 8 bases from V and 2 bases from J, leaving 15 bases between. CDR3 residues: CASRRLAFNTGELFF. DNA for the CDR3: TGTGCCAGCCGGAGGCTAGCATTTAACACCGGGGAGCTGTTTTTT.

Relative to its sample, this clone is medium-sized. The chain carries TRBV29-1 and TRBJ1-1; D gene unclear. V was pared by 5 bases and J by 4 bases, with 11 bases between. The CDR3 loop spans 12 amino acids. Germline CDR1 reads SQVTM; CDR2 reads ANQGSEA. Here the CDR3 reads CSVSPGITEAFF. CDR3 nucleotides: TGCAGCGTTTCTCCGGGGATCACTGAAGCTTTCTTT.

The chain joins TRBV4-2 to TRBJ2-2, with a weak D call TRBD1 (6 bases). CDR3 size: 15 residues. V was trimmed by 4 bases and J by 1 base, leaving 10 bases between them. CDR1 and CDR2 (germline): LGHNA, YNFKEQ. The CDR3 here is CASSPPGQNTGELFF. Here the CDR3 DNA reads TGTGCCAGCAGCCCTCCGGGACAGAACACCGGGGAGCTGTTTTTT.

In its sample, this clone is medium-sized. J is TRBJ2-7 and V is TRBV28; no firm D call. The germline V and J ends were trimmed by 6 bases and 0 bases, with 15 bases remaining between them. The length of the CDR3 is 15 residues. Germline CDR1 reads MDHEN; CDR2 reads SYDVKM. Written as DNA, the CDR3 is TGTGCCAGCAGCCGCATCGGGCCAGGCTCCTACGAGCAGTACTTC. Encoded protein: CASSRIGPGSYEQYF.

This clone was observed a few times. The chain is built from TRBV11-2 and TRBJ2-2; 8 nucleotides match TRBD2. Germline values: CDR1 SGHAT, CDR2 FQNNGV. The V and J ends lost 5 bases and 5 bases, in that order; junction bases with no gene match: 1. The CDR3 loop spans 13 amino acids. In DNA form, the CDR3 reads TGTGCCAGCAGCCGGGGGGGTACCGGGGAGCTGTTTTTT. This codes for CASSRGGTGELFF.

The chain is built from TRBV5-1 and TRBJ2-2; D call uncertain. Trimming pared 4 bases from V and 2 bases from J, leaving 6 bases between. CDR1 and CDR2 from the germline V gene are SGHRS and YFSETQ. CDR3 length equals 13 residues. The CDR3 is CASSHHNTGELFF. Written as DNA, the CDR3 is TGCGCCAGCAGCCACCACAACACCGGGGAGCTGTTTTTT.

This clone has just a few counts. V is TRBV6-1 and J is TRBJ2-7, with a weak D call TRBD1 (5 bases). This CDR3 spans 15 amino acids. Germline lookup yields CDR1 MNHNS and CDR2 SASEGT. V shed 3 bases and J shed 5 bases, with 17 bases lying between them. CDR3 DNA: TGTGCCAGCAGTGAGGTCAGGGCGGCGAGCCACGAGCAGTACTTC. It specifies CASSEVRAASHEQYF.

V is TRBV19 and J is TRBJ2-3; D is undetermined. CDR1 and CDR2 from the germline V gene are LNHDA and SQIVND (reference sequence). The germline V and J ends were trimmed by 3 bases and 2 bases, with 0 bases remaining between them. The CDR3 has 11 residues. The DNA for the CDR3 is TGTGCCAGTAGTATCACAGATACGCAGTATTTT. Translated: CASSITDTQYF.

The sample holds a few counts of this clone. The CDR3 DNA follows: TGCGCCAGCAGCTCGAGCCTGACCGGAGACAGGGAAAAAGGGCAGTACTTC. Translation gives CASSSSLTGDREKGQYF. The chain recombines TRBV5-1 with TRBJ2-4; the match to TRBD1 covers 7 bases. The V gene end was trimmed by 3 bases and the J gene end by 13 bases; junction bases not matched to a gene: 22. Germline CDR1 reads SGHRS; CDR2 reads YFSETQ. The CDR3 is 17 residues long.